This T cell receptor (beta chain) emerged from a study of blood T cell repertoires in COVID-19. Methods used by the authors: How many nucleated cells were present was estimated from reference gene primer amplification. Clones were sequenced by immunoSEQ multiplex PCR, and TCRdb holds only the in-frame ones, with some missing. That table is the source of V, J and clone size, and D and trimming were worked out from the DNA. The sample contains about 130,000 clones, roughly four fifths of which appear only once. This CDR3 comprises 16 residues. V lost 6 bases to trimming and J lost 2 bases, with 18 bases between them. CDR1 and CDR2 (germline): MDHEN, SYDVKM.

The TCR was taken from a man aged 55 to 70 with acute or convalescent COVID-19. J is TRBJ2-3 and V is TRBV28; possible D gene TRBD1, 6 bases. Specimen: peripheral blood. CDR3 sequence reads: CASSFEGERFTDTQYF. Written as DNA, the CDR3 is TGTGCCAGCAGCTTTGAGGGGGAGCGGTTCACAGATACGCAGTATTTT.